Below are 26 T cell receptor beta chains sequenced from a single sample in a study of blood T cell repertoires in COVID-19. Some clones are missing from TCRdb's copy, which holds only in-frame ones; the method was immunoSEQ multiplex PCR. In the table there are under 250,000 clones, more than 70% of which are singletons. Sequencing used peripheral blood. These receptors all come from a man aged 35 to 55 with active or convalescent COVID-19.

This rearrangement joins TRBV5-1 to TRBJ2-1, with 7 bases lining up with TRBD2. Germline V gene data show CDR1 as SGHRS and CDR2 as YFSETQ. The CDR3 loop spans 15 amino acids. V shed 2 bases and J 4 bases; nucleotides not matched to a gene: 6. The CDR3 DNA is TGCGCCAGCAGCTTCAGCGGGGAATATTACAATGAGCAGTTCTTC. Protein sequence: CASSFSGEYYNEQFF.

This chain links TRBV24-1 with TRBJ2-2; D unresolved. Trimming removed 4 bases at V and 4 bases at J, with 6 bases between. The CDR3 length is 13 residues. The germline gives CDR1 KGHDR, CDR2 SFDVKD. CDR3 nucleotides: TGTGCCACCAGTGACTCCCCCACCGGGGAGCTGTTTTTT. Translation gives CATSDSPTGELFF.

The chain carries TRBV19 and TRBJ1-2, with a possible D match to TRBD1 (6 bases). The CDR3 runs 14 residues. V shed 8 bases and J shed 4 bases, with 17 bases lying between them. The germline V gene encodes CDR1 LNHDA and CDR2 SQIVND (reference sequence). CDR3 bases: TGTGCCAGTGCTACAGGGCAAAGAGGCTATGGCTACACCTTC. It translates to CASATGQRGYGYTF. Supplemented by reference TRBV19 and TRBJ1-2, the full variable domain reads DGGITQSPKYLFRKEGQNVTLSCEQNLNHDAMYWYRQDPGQGLRLIYYSQIVNDFQKGDIAEGYSVSREKKESFPLTVTSAQKNPTAFYLCASATGQRGYGYTFGSGTRLTVV.

The genes are TRBV5-1 and TRBJ1-5, with TRBD1 matching 8 bases. Germline CDR1 SGHRS, CDR2 YFSETQ. The CDR3 extends over 18 amino acids. J lost 4 bases, V lost 5 bases, and 17 bases had no gene match. The CDR3 sequence: CASRIYSKGQGGNQPQHF. The CDR3 nucleotides read TGCGCCAGCAGAATCTACTCCAAAGGACAGGGAGGGAATCAGCCCCAGCATTTT.

The rearrangement uses TRBV9 and TRBJ1-2; unclear D gene. Germline assignment: CDR1 SGDLS and CDR2 YYNGEE. The V gene lost 0 bases and the J gene lost 0 bases, with 9 bases spanning the gap. The CDR3 runs to 15 residues. The CDR3 bases are TGTGCCAGCAGCGTAGCATCTAGTGCTAACTATGGCTACACCTTC. It codes for CASSVASSANYGYTF.

This sequence joins TRBV7-2 and TRBJ2-4; TRBD2 aligns across 8 bases. Trimming took 0 bases from V and 15 from J; bases not matched to a gene: 13. Germline-derived CDR1 and CDR2 are SGHTA and FQGNSA. The CDR3 sequence is 15 residues long. The CDR3 loop is CASSLASSGFSPRYF. The CDR3 DNA reads TGTGCCAGCAGCTTAGCCTCTAGCGGGTTCAGCCCGCGGTACTTC.

This clone appeared a few times. The V gene is TRBV10-3, the J gene TRBJ2-3; D gene uncertain. The CDR3 runs 14 residues. The germline CDR1 and CDR2 sequences are ENHRY and SYGVKD. Trimming shortened V by 10 bases and J by 1 base, and 15 bases separated the two germline ends. The CDR3 DNA reads TGTGCCACTTCCCGATTACAAGGCACAGATACGCAGTATTTT. This translates into CATSRLQGTDTQYF.

The rearrangement uses TRBV7-2 and TRBJ2-5; 10 bases line up with TRBD2. Germline loops: CDR1 SGHTA, CDR2 FQGNSA. Losses at the gene ends were 4 bases for V and 5 bases for J; bases not matched to a gene: 10. The length of the CDR3 is 16 residues. In DNA form, the CDR3 reads TGTGCCAGCAGCTCCCTAGGTAGCGGGGGGTGGGAGACCCAGTACTTC. Protein sequence: CASSSLGSGGWETQYF.

J is TRBJ2-3 and V is TRBV30; no definite D call. V dropped 5 bases and J dropped 2 bases, with 8 bases sitting between them. Germline assignment: CDR1 GTSNPN and CDR2 SVGIG (reference sequence). This CDR3 comprises 12 residues. The CDR3 DNA sequence: TGTGCCTGGTCTAGGCTCACAGATACGCAGTATTTT. This sequence encodes CAWSRLTDTQYF. Supplemented by reference TRBV30 and TRBJ2-3, the full variable domain reads SQTIHQWPATLVQPVGSPLSLECTVEGTSNPNLYWYRQAAGRGLQLLFYSVGIGQISSEVPQNLSASRPQDRQFILSSKKLLLSDSGFYLCAWSRLTDTQYFGPGTRLTVL.

This rearrangement joins TRBV5-5 to TRBJ1-4; D gene ambiguous. This CDR3 region has 15 residues. V was shortened by 3 bases and J by 4 bases, with 13 bases between the two germline ends. From germline, CDR1 is SGHKS and CDR2 YYEKEE (reference sequence). The CDR3 DNA follows: TGTGCCAGCAGCTGGGCCGGGGAGAATAATGAAAAACTGTTTTTT. The encoded protein is CASSWAGENNEKLFF.

The gene calls are TRBV6-1 and TRBJ2-7, with 9 bases lining up with TRBD2. The CDR3 is made up of 16 amino acids. Germline CDR1 is MNHNS and CDR2 is SASEGT. Losses at the gene ends were 4 bases for V and 4 bases for J; bases not matched to a gene: 11. The CDR3 sequence: CASSGARGLASYEQYF. CDR3 in DNA: TGTGCCAGCAGTGGGGCGAGGGGACTAGCTTCTTACGAGCAGTACTTC.

This clone was counted once. Other DNA variants within this sample encode the same CDR3. The chain combines TRBV9 with TRBJ1-1; D gene ambiguous. V lost 0 bases, J lost 0 bases, and 3 bases lay in between. This CDR3 is built from 13 residues. Germline CDR1 and CDR2: SGDLS and YYNGEE. In DNA form, the CDR3 reads TGTGCCAGCAGCGTAGCTCTGAACACTGAAGCTTTCTTT. Amino acid sequence: CASSVALNTEAFF.

This clone occurred once. The V and J genes are TRBV3-1 (or the pseudogene TRBV3-2) and TRBJ2-5; D gene ambiguous. CDR1 and CDR2 (germline): LGHDT, YNNKEL (reference sequence). The CDR3 covers 12 residues. V was shortened by 3 bases and J by 4 bases, with 6 bases between the two germline ends. DNA of the CDR3: TGTGCCAGCAGCCATTCCGGAGAGACCCAGTACTTC. Translation gives CASSHSGETQYF.

The rearrangement uses TRBV7-2 and TRBJ1-4; 8 bases fit TRBD1. The CDR3 totals 16 residues. With 0 bases clipped from V and 7 bases from J, the junction kept 7 bases outside the gene matches. Germline CDR1 and CDR2: SGHTA and FQGNSA. DNA for the CDR3: TGTGCCAGCAGCTTAGCTTCAGGGGGCGCGGGTGAAAAACTGTTTTTT. The encoded protein is CASSLASGGAGEKLFF.

V is TRBV5-1 and J is TRBJ2-5; 8 bases are a match to TRBD1. From germline, CDR1 is SGHRS and CDR2 YFSETQ. The CDR3 runs to 14 residues. The trim removed 4 bases at V and 4 bases at J, leaving 6 bases unmatched. The CDR3 DNA sequence: TGCGCCAGCAGCGGACAGGGTGGGGGAGAGACCCAGTACTTC. It is translated as CASSGQGGGETQYF. Full variable domain (outside the CDR3, taken from reference TRBV5-1 and TRBJ2-5): KAGVTQTPRYLIKTRGQQVTLSCSPISGHRSVSWYQQTPGQGLQFLFEYFSETQRNKGNFPGRFSGRQFSNSRSEMNVSTLELGDSALYLCASSGQGGGETQYFGPGTRLLVL.

This clone was detected a few times. The genes are TRBV29-1 and TRBJ2-7; D is possibly TRBD1 (5 bases). The CDR3 is 12 residues long. Trimming removed 4 bases from V and 5 bases from J, with 12 bases in between. Per the germline V gene, CDR1 is SQVTM and CDR2 is ANQGSEA. The CDR3 DNA is TGCAGCGTTGGGGCCCAGGGCCACGAGCAGTACTTC. Protein: CSVGAQGHEQYF.

The rearrangement joins TRBV11-3 to TRBJ2-1, with 9 bases identical to TRBD1. Germline CDR1 and CDR2: SGHNT and YENEEA. The junction had 8 bases not matched to a gene; V was cut back by 3 bases and J by 2 bases. The CDR3 covers 17 residues. CDR3 bases: TGTGCCAGCAGCTTCAACGTGGGGACAGGGACCTACAATGAGCAGTTCTTC. As protein: CASSFNVGTGTYNEQFF.

This clone has just one count. CDR3 protein: CATSGGPNYGYTF. CDR3 DNA sequence: TGTGCCACCAGTGGCGGGCCGAACTATGGCTACACCTTC. The chain recombines TRBV24-1 with TRBJ1-2, with no clear D. Trimming removed 5 bases at V and 2 bases at J, with 8 bases between. The CDR3 extends over 13 amino acids. From germline, CDR1 is KGHDR and CDR2 SFDVKD.

The chain links TRBV5-5 to TRBJ2-2; a possible D gene is TRBD2 (5 bases). This CDR3 region has 15 residues. Per the germline V gene, CDR1 is SGHKS and CDR2 is YYEKEE (reference sequence). The germline V and J ends were trimmed by 4 bases and 6 bases, with 16 bases remaining between them. The CDR3 DNA sequence: TGTGCCAGCAGCGCCAGTACTAGTATCGCCGGGGAGCTGTTTTTT. Protein product: CASSASTSIAGELFF.

The chain uses TRBV3-1 (or the pseudogene TRBV3-2) and TRBJ1-5; 10 bases agree with TRBD1. The CDR3 contains 17 residues. The V gene end was trimmed by 1 base and the J gene end by 0 bases; junction bases not matched to a gene: 3. CDR1 and CDR2 from the germline V gene are LGHDT and YNNKEL (reference sequence). CDR3 DNA: TGTGCCAGCAGCCAAGGACAGGGGGCTAATAGCAATCAGCCCCAGCATTTT. As protein: CASSQGQGANSNQPQHF.

V is TRBV7-6 and J is TRBJ2-7; TRBD2 might be the D (5 bases). The V and J ends lost 6 bases and 0 bases respectively, with 9 bases between them. Germline CDR1 and CDR2: SGHVS and FNYEAQ. The CDR3 sequence is 13 residues long. The CDR3, as DNA: TGTGCCAGCAGTGGGCGGGCCTCCTACGAGCAGTACTTC. Its translation is CASSGRASYEQYF.

The chain combines TRBV7-9 with TRBJ2-1, with 9 nucleotides matching TRBD2. In germline, CDR1 is SEHNR, CDR2 FQNEAQ (reference sequence). The junction had 6 bases not matched to a gene; V was cut back by 3 bases and J by 9 bases. The CDR3 has 14 residues. The CDR3 nucleotides are TGTGCCAGCAGCTTTCAAGGACTAGCGATTGAGCAGTTCTTC. It encodes CASSFQGLAIEQFF.

V is TRBV7-9 and J is TRBJ1-2, with unresolved D. V dropped 5 bases and J dropped 4 bases, with 14 bases sitting between them. CDR1 and CDR2 (germline): SEHNR, FQNEAQ (reference sequence). The CDR3 has 14 residues. The CDR3 sequence: CASSGPSGSYGYTF. The DNA for the CDR3 is TGTGCCAGCAGCGGACCGTCCGGGAGCTATGGCTACACCTTC.

The chain joins TRBV5-8 to TRBJ1-2; maybe TRBD1 (5 bases). CDR3 length: 13 residues. V was cut by 4 bases and J by 4 bases, with 11 bases left in between. The V gene's germline CDR1 is SGHTS and CDR2 YDEGEE. This chain's CDR3 is CASSQGLLYGYTF. CDR3 sequence (DNA): TGTGCCAGCAGCCAGGGACTTCTCTATGGCTACACCTTC.

CDR3: CASSFGQLIQHF. In nucleotides, the CDR3 is TGTGCCAGCAGTTTCGGACAGTTGATCCAGCATTTT. The rearrangement uses TRBV12-3 or TRBV12-4 and TRBJ1-5, with D tentatively TRBD1 (6 bases). Trimming removed 3 bases at V and 12 bases at J, with 12 bases between. CDR3 length: 12 residues.

The chain couples TRBV7-2 to TRBJ2-7; maybe TRBD2 (5 bases). Germline V gene data show CDR1 as SGHTA and CDR2 as FQGNSA. Trimming cost V 2 bases and J 2 bases, with 16 bases left between them. The CDR3 is made up of 16 amino acids. Here the CDR3 DNA reads TGTGCCAGCAGCTTACCCGGCGCGGGTCGCCCCTACGAGCAGTACTTC. It codes for CASSLPGAGRPYEQYF.